This T cell receptor (beta chain) was identified in a study of blood T cell repertoires in COVID-19. The data were produced by immunoSEQ multiplex PCR, yet TCRdb's version contains in-frame clones alone and is incomplete. The sample lists about 200,000 clones; 94% were seen once. The CDR3 covers 13 residues. The V end lost 5 bases, the J end lost 8 bases, and 13 bases lay between the germline ends. Germline V gene data show CDR1 as SGHTA and CDR2 as FQGTGA. This clone was recorded only once. The V call is TRBV7-3, the J call TRBJ2-1; D is ambiguous. This TCR was recovered from a man younger than 45 with COVID-19, enrolled during active disease. The sequencing sample was made of peripheral blood. The CDR3 reads CASSPSHSDEQFF. Written as DNA, the CDR3 is TGTGCCAGCAGCCCTTCCCATAGTGATGAGCAGTTCTTC.